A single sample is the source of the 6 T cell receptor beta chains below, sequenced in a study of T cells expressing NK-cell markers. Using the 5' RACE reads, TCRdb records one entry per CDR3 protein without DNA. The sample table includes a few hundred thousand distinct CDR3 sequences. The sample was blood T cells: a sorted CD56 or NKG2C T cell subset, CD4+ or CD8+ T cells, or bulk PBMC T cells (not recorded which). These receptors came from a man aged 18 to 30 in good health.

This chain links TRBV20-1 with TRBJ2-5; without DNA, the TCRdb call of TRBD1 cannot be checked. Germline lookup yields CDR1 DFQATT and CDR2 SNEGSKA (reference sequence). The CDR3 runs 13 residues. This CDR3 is CSARWTVQETQYF.

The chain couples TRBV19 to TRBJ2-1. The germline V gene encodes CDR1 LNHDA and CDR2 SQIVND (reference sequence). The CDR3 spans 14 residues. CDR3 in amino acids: CASSLMSSYNEQFF.

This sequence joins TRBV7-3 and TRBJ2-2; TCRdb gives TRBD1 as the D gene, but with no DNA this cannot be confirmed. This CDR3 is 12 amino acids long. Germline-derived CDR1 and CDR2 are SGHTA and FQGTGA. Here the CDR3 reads CASSFPGGELFF.

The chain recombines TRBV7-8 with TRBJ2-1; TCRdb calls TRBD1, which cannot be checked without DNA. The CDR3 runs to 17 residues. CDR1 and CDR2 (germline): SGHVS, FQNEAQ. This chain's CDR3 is CASSLVSAGRIYNEQFF. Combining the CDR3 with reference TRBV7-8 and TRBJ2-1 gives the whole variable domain GAGVSQSPRYKVAKRGQDVALRCDPISGHVSLFWYQQALGQGPEFLTYFQNEAQLDKSGLPSDRFFAERPEGSVSTLKIQRTQQEDSAVYLCASSLVSAGRIYNEQFFGPGTRLTVL.

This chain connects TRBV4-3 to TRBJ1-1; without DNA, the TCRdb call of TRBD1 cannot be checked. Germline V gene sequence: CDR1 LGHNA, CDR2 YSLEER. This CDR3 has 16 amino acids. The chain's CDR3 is CASSQGPDRRDTEAFF.

The chain's CDR3 is CASSLPTSGRLYEQFF. The V call is TRBV5-4, the J call TRBJ2-1; TCRdb's D gene call, TRBD2, goes unchecked for lack of DNA. The CDR3 covers 16 residues. CDR1 and CDR2 (germline): SGHNT, YYREEE (reference sequence). The complete variable domain, with remaining parts taken from reference TRBV5-4 and TRBJ2-1, reads ETGVTQSPTHLIKTRGQQVTLRCSSQSGHNTVSWYQQALGQGPQFIFQYYREEENGRGNFPPRFSGLQFPNYSSELNVNALELDDSALYLCASSLPTSGRLYEQFFGPGTRLTVL.